This record covers a single TCR beta chain. The target antigen is unknown. This specimen belongs to a study of shared clonotypes between healthy human individuals. The CDR3 runs to 15 residues. The germline CDR1 and CDR2 sequences are LNHDA and SQIVND (reference sequence). V was cut by 3 bases and J by 2 bases, with 11 bases left in between. Negatively enriched CD4+ T cells were divided by CD45RA into naive and memory. Overall study findings and caveats: Non-shared clonotypes were found to have lower generation probabilities than the clonotypes that were shared by all four of the sorted-subset donors. Genetic and exposure-history diversity was limited by the small donor number.

The table came from immunoSEQ multiplex PCR; TCRdb's copy has only in-frame clones and leaves some out. The data hold 2.5 million or so clones, with roughly nine tenths observed a single time. The sequenced sample consisted of naive CD4+ T cells sorted from blood. Subset given: CD45RA+ positively selected. The genes are TRBV19 and TRBJ1-3, with D tentatively TRBD1 (5 bases). This clonotype was sampled from a man aged 18 to 29 in good health. The CDR3, as DNA: TGTGCCAGTAGTATCTCGGGGGGAGCTGGAAACACCATATATTTT. Its translation is CASSISGGAGNTIYF.